The 3 T cell receptor beta chains given below trace back to one sample, sequenced in a study of identical twins (dated by TCRdb to about 2016). Preparation of the library involved 5' RACE. Sequencing took place on an Illumina HiSeq 2000. TCRdb took the public reads, trimmed them with fastp at Q25, ran MiXCR for clone calling and kept in-frame beta chains. Rows merge per CDR3 protein into single entries with the most common DNA and genes. The sample yields around 450,000 distinct CDR3 sequences; more than 13% were counted once. Of the sample, more than 0.5% is held by the ten largest clones. These data also formed part of another study, on yellow fever vaccine responses in identical twins.

Sequencing was carried out using CD4+ T cells sorted from blood. The receptors derive from a woman in her late teens or twenties in good health.

As regards this clonotype: Relative to the germline gene, one junction end is altered; a read error may explain this. This chain uses TRBV7-7 with TRBJ2-3; D gene unclear. Germline values: CDR1 SSHAT, CDR2 FNYEAQ (reference sequence). The CDR3 is made up of 14 amino acids. The CDR3 DNA reads as TGTGCTAGCAGCTTAGACGTAGGCACAGATACGCAGTATTTT. Translated: CASSLDVGTDTQYF.

The V and J genes are TRBV4-3 and TRBJ2-2; D is possibly TRBD2 (5 bases). The CDR3 has 14 amino acids. V was cut by 3 bases and J by 3 bases, with 8 bases left in between. The V gene's germline CDR1 is LGHNA and CDR2 YSLEER. The CDR3 nucleotides are TGCGCCAGCAGCCAGGACTGGTACACCGGGGAGCTGTTTTTT. It is translated as CASSQDWYTGELFF.

This clonotype was picked up many times. The chain couples TRBV3-1 to TRBJ2-3, with 11 bases lining up with TRBD2. V shed 5 bases, J shed 5 bases, and the junction held 3 bases outside the gene matches. This CDR3 contains 14 residues. The germline CDR1 and CDR2 sequences are LGHDT and YNNKEL (reference sequence). CDR3 sequence (DNA): TGTGCCAGCAGCTCGCTAGCGGGAGGAGATACGCAGTATTTT. Translation gives CASSSLAGGDTQYF.